This T cell receptor beta chain was sequenced for a study of cytomegalovirus exposure and HLA in healthy donors. To note about this clone: Antigen: not known.

The study ran its PCR with 60 Vbeta and 13 Jbeta primers. Produced via immunoSEQ multiplex PCR; TCRdb's table is partial and in-frame only. Among about 150,000 clones listed, 60% to 75% were seen once. General study results and limits: Presence/absence analyses treated sequencing depth as roughly uniform across donors. It was 150 to 200 TCR beta chains that were listed as cytomegalovirus-associated. TCR beta chain V- and J-gene trimming was linked, in a later analysis, to a missense variant in DCLRE1C.

The V segment lost 3 bases and the J segment 2 bases; nucleotides outside the gene matches: 6. This CDR3 is 14 amino acids long. The V gene's germline CDR1 is GTSNPN and CDR2 SVGIG (reference sequence). The sequenced material came from PBMCs. The clonotype originates from a man between 18 and 29 years old in good health and CMV-seronegative. J is TRBJ2-7 and V is TRBV30; 8 bases fit TRBD1. As DNA, the CDR3 is TGTGCCTGGAGGGGGGACAGGTTTACCTACGAGCAGTACTTC. It encodes CAWRGDRFTYEQYF.